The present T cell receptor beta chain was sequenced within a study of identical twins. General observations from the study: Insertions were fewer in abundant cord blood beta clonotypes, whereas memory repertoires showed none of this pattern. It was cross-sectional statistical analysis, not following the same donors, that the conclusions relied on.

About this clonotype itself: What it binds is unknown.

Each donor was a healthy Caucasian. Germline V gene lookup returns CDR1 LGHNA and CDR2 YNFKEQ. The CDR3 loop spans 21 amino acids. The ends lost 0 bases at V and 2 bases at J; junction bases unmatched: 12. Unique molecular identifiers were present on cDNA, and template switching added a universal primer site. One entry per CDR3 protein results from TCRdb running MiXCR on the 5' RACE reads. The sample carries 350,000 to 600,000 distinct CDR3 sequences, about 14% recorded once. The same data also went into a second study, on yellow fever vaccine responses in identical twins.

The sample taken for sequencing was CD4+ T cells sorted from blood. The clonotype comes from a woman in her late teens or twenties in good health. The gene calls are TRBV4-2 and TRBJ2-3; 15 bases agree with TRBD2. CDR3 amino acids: CASSQDFLPGLAGGHTDTQYF. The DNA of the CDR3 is TGTGCCAGCAGCCAAGATTTCCTTCCGGGACTAGCGGGAGGACACACAGATACGCAGTATTTT.